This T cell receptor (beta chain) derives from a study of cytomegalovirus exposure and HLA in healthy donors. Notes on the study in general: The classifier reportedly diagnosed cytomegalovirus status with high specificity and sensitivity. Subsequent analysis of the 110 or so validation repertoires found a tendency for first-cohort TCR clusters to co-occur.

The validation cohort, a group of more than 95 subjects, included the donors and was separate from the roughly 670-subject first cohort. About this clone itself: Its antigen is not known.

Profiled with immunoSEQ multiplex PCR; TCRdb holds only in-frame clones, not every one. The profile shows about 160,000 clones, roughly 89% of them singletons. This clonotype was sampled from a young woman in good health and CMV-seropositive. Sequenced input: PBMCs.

CDR3 protein: CASSLGQDTEAFF. CDR3 coding DNA: TGCGCCAGCAGCTTGGGACAGGACACTGAAGCTTTCTTT. The V call is TRBV5-1, the J call TRBJ1-1; weak D call: TRBD1 (6 bases). This CDR3 has 13 residues. CDR1 and CDR2 (germline): SGHRS, YFSETQ. V lost 0 bases and J 3 bases, leaving 6 bases between the germline ends.